This T cell receptor (beta chain) was found in a study of PD-L1 blockade in urothelial cancer (dated by TCRdb to about 2017). With respect to the entire study: All patients started therapy in about 2014 and received atezolizumab 1,200 mg intravenously every 3 weeks. An ECOG performance status of 0 or 1 was recorded for the patients, and 0 to 3 prior chemotherapy regimens had been received by the patients. In the same patients who had TCR sequencing, pretreatment tumors also underwent whole exome sequencing and RNA sequencing. About 90% of the roughly 29 patients were identified as males with urothelial cancer of bladder origin, and a prior smoking history was reported by 18 of 29 patients. Pretreatment blood TCR-seq was available for about 27 patients, at least one posttreatment blood collection was obtained for some 24 patients, and tumor TCR-seq was available for some 24 patients. A median of around 150,000 T cells and 80,000 to 95,000 unique TCRs was obtained from blood samples, and a median clonality of roughly 0.08 was observed. Somatic, immune and clinical correlates of response to PD-L1 blockade with atezolizumab in urothelial cancer were the focus of an exploratory multi-omic analysis. Durable clinical benefit was achieved by nine patients and was not achieved by 20 patients. TCR sequencing covered pretreatment tumor samples and matched, serially collected peripheral blood taken before and after atezolizumab treatment. Durable clinical benefit meant progression-free survival longer than 6 months, and TCR features were also tested against progression-free and overall survival. Blood samples were analyzed at 3 weeks after treatment start (second dose) and at 6 weeks after treatment start.

The investigation overall reported the following: Improved progression-free and overall survival was found to be associated with pretreatment peripheral blood TCR clonality below the median. Patients with durable benefit showed greater expansion of tumor-associated TCR clones in peripheral blood 3 weeks after starting treatment (n ≈ 23, p = 0.022). Because of the small sample size (n ≈ 30) and the many exploratory analyses performed, the results are intended to be regarded as hypothesis-generating.

On this clone itself: Its specific antigen is unknown. No base quality information exists; no much larger clone differs at one position.

The trim is 0 bases for V and 4 bases for J, with a gap of 12 bases between the germline ends. Including cysteine and phenylalanine, the CDR3 has 15 amino acids. The entry retains the CDR3 DNA only, 45 bases that are in frame from base 1. Looking up the germline V gene yields CDR1 SGHAT and CDR2 FQNNGV. The cohort comprised approximately 30 patients with locally advanced or metastatic urothelial carcinoma treated at Memorial Sloan Kettering on a trial protocol. Peripheral blood mononuclear cells were collected pretreatment and during treatment, at between 1 and 8 total time points per patient. The Qiagen DNeasy Blood extraction kit was used to purify genomic DNA from total PBMCs and from tumor samples. PBMCs were collected pretreatment and during treatment and were isolated and stored as previously described. Synthetic TCR analog templates were spiked into each PCR to estimate absolute template abundance from read counts. The immunoSEQ assay was used to amplify TCRbeta CDR3 regions from genomic DNA with bias-controlled V and J gene primers. Rearranged TCRbeta segments were sequenced at approximately 20X coverage. Per the original workflow: Sequencing errors were corrected by clustering, and CDR3s were annotated against IMGT so that V, D and J genes could be assigned. Downstream analyses used only productive TCRbeta rearrangements and left out out-of-frame or stop-codon sequences. Clonality was calculated as one minus the Shannon entropy normalized by the log of the number of unique productive sequences. Clones differing between time points or between blood and tumor were identified by Fisher's exact test with Benjamini-Hochberg correction at adjusted p below 0.01. The table comes from immuneACCESS by way of TCRdb, which keeps in-frame sequences with V and J called. Part of the clones is missing from these tables; in studies checked, under half for an unresolved V gene and the rest for unknown reasons. That table gives V, J and clone size, and the DNA gave D and trimming. Counted in this sample were tens of thousands of clones; roughly nine tenths of them appeared once. 5% to 6% of the sample is taken by the ten largest.

Sequencing used PBMCs, obtained around atezolizumab (anti-PD-L1) treatment. Rearrangement joined TRBV11-2 to TRBJ1-2, with a tentative D gene TRBD1 over 5 matching bases. This receptor was taken from a woman in her seventies with urothelial cancer. The nucleotide sequence is TGTGCCAGCAGCTTAGATCGGGCAGGGCTCTATGGCTACACCTTC. Its protein product is CASSLDRAGLYGYTF.